This TCR beta chain derives from a study of T cell responses to AZD1222 COVID-19 vaccine. V shed 7 bases and J shed 6 bases, with 15 bases lying between them. In germline, CDR1 is MNHEY, CDR2 SVGAGI. The CDR3 is 13 amino acids. Clones were sequenced by immunoSEQ multiplex PCR, and TCRdb holds only the in-frame ones, with some missing. The sample contains some 120,000 clones, about 87% of which appear only once. The V gene is TRBV6-5, the J gene TRBJ1-1; D is ambiguous. The source is an adult in good health. This material consisted of peripheral blood, taken on day 0 of AZD1222 vaccination. As DNA, the CDR3 is TGTGCCAGCATCGGTAGGGTAAGGGCTGAAGCTTTCTTT. Translating gives CASIGRVRAEAFF.